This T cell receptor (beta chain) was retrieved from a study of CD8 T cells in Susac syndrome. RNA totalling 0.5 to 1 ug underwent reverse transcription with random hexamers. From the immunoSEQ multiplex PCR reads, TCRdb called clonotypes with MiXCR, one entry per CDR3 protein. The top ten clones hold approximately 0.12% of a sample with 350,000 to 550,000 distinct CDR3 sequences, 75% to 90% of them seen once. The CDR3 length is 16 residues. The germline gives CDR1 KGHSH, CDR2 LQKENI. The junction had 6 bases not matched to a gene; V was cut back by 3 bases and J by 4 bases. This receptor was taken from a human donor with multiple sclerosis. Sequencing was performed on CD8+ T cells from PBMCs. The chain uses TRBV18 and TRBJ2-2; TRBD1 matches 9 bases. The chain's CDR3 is CASSPGDRVTTGELFF. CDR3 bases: TGTGCCAGCTCACCGGGGGACAGGGTAACCACCGGGGAGCTGTTTTTT.